A selection of T cell receptor beta chains follows, all from one sample in a study of OX40 agonist ivuxolimab in advanced cancers. Using immunoSEQ multiplex PCR, the repertoire was profiled, and TCRdb retains in-frame clones only, with some absent. The table lists approximately 120,000 clones, less than 95% of them singletons. The sequenced sample was CD4+ or CD8+ T cells sorted from blood, obtained in a trial of the OX40 agonist ivuxolimab. These receptor sequences come from an adult with an advanced solid tumor such as melanoma, head and neck, liver or kidney cancer. Both conserved end residues are trimmed from each CDR3.

CDR3aa: ASSNPRRETEAF; v_gene: TRBV5-5
CDR3aa: TSSQFEHEQY; v_gene: TRBV1
CDR3aa: ASSPYSGSISNEQF; v_gene: TRBV11-3
CDR3aa: ASSSLSIQY; v_gene: TRBV10-2
CDR3aa: ASSVEPAGGSREQF; v_gene: TRBV9
CDR3aa: ASSLQTSQETQY; v_gene: TRBV7-2
CDR3aa: ASRGVGGSSYEQY; v_gene: TRBV28
CDR3aa: SVDRDSDTIY; v_gene: TRBV29-1
CDR3aa: ASSVPSSGRGKETQY; v_gene: TRBV9
CDR3aa: ASGVGESTEAF; v_gene: TRBV5-1
CDR3aa: AGGQVRNQPQH; v_gene: TRBV6-1
CDR3aa: ASSSYGGQTVNTEAF; v_gene: TRBV7-2
CDR3aa: ATSKRDDNEKLF; v_gene: TRBV15
CDR3aa: ASSPTASGSDTGELF; v_gene: TRBV5-4
CDR3aa: ASGTSGNNEQF; v_gene: TRBV19
CDR3aa: ASSLQRGGDYGYT; v_gene: TRBV18
CDR3aa: ASSLPGLAGAYEQY; v_gene: TRBV5-6
CDR3aa: ASSPDVYEQY; v_gene: TRBV18
CDR3aa: ASEPGTGGEQY; v_gene: TRBV12-5
CDR3aa: ASSLTGSYYEQY; v_gene: TRBV7-9
CDR3aa: ASSPAEGRTEAF; v_gene: TRBV5-1
CDR3aa: AWSDRMYSGANVLT; v_gene: TRBV30
CDR3aa: ASSPPNSQETQY; v_gene: TRBV18
CDR3aa: ASSREISTTGELF; v_gene: TRBV25-1
CDR3aa: ASSAWTGGTLIEQY; v_gene: TRBV7-3
CDR3aa: ASSRTGTGIYEQY; v_gene: TRBV19
CDR3aa: ASSSLRWSNEKLF; v_gene: TRBV19
CDR3aa: ASSWRGWGNYGYT; v_gene: TRBV5-6
CDR3aa: ASSITGRPPTEAF; v_gene: TRBV19
CDR3aa: ASSPGLAAYNEQF; v_gene: TRBV7-3
CDR3aa: ASSRNSGSWNEQF; v_gene: TRBV11-3
CDR3aa: ASSLAPSGYEQY; v_gene: TRBV5-1
CDR3aa: ASSQAGGSGNEQF; v_gene: TRBV4-3
CDR3aa: ASSPAVAGPSTDTQY; v_gene: TRBV5-4
CDR3aa: ASSQEGGDETQY; v_gene: TRBV4-1
CDR3aa: ASSQALAGTDTQY; v_gene: TRBV4-2
CDR3aa: ASSGRDSNSPLH; v_gene: TRBV2
CDR3aa: ASSPQGPEETQY; v_gene: TRBV27
CDR3aa: ATSGEGTPNTQY; v_gene: TRBV15
CDR3aa: ASSTPFNEQF; v_gene: TRBV21-1
CDR3aa: ASSLPGQQETQY; v_gene: TRBV28
CDR3aa: ASSGAGTRGGSGELF; v_gene: TRBV7-9
CDR3aa: ASIWASGNTIY; v_gene: TRBV6-1
CDR3aa: ATSRDRPGTLSYEQY; v_gene: TRBV15
CDR3aa: ASSLASTPLEQY; v_gene: TRBV5-4
CDR3aa: ASRPIMAGSNQPQH; v_gene: TRBV27
CDR3aa: ASKDRDNTEAF; v_gene: TRBV6-5
CDR3aa: ASGGDTDTQY; v_gene: TRBV2
CDR3aa: ASRTQYSNQPQH; v_gene: TRBV19
CDR3aa: ASSQGLAGVSYEQY; v_gene: TRBV11-2
CDR3aa: ASSQDSTGRRDGYT; v_gene: TRBV4-2
CDR3aa: ATSSALAGGPDTQY; v_gene: TRBV15
CDR3aa: ASSLGTGGTNTEAF; v_gene: TRBV5-1
CDR3aa: ASSRTENQPQH; v_gene: TRBV18
CDR3aa: ASSQRHPGTGPHEQY; v_gene: TRBV4-1
CDR3aa: ATRGTGGTEAF; v_gene: TRBV6-5
CDR3aa: ASRSGTGLFNGELF; v_gene: TRBV5-1
CDR3aa: ASSQDSGREETQY; v_gene: TRBV4-3
CDR3aa: ASSHPQGYEQY; v_gene: TRBV19